The next 7 T cell receptor beta chains were all read from a single sample in a study of T cell responses to AZD1222 COVID-19 vaccine. The table came from immunoSEQ multiplex PCR; TCRdb's copy has only in-frame clones and leaves some out. The data hold about 91,000 clones, with 70% to 90% observed a single time. The sequenced sample was peripheral blood, obtained on day 0 of AZD1222 vaccination. Receptors were obtained from an adult in good health.

V and J are TRBV2 and TRBJ2-2; D is unresolved. The V and J ends lost 2 bases and 5 bases respectively, with 15 bases between them. The length of the CDR3 is 16 residues. From germline, CDR1 is SNHLY and CDR2 FYNNEI. CDR3 sequence reads: CASSELGVGLTGELFF. The CDR3, as DNA: TGTGCCAGCAGTGAATTGGGTGTCGGGTTGACCGGGGAGCTGTTTTTT.

This clone was recorded only once. V usage is TRBV12-5 and J usage is TRBJ1-1; D gene ambiguous. Germline lookup yields CDR1 LGHNT and CDR2 FRNRAP. This CDR3 comprises 11 residues. The V gene lost 7 bases and the J gene lost 2 bases, with 5 bases spanning the gap. CDR3 region: CASALNTEAFF. The CDR3 bases are TGTGCTAGTGCCTTAAACACTGAAGCTTTCTTT.

The chain links TRBV13 to TRBJ2-4; 9 bases are a match to TRBD1. The germline gives CDR1 PRHDT, CDR2 FYEKMQ (reference sequence). The CDR3 runs to 13 residues. V was pared by 5 bases and J by 9 bases, with 5 bases of the junction left unmatched. The CDR3 DNA sequence: TGTGCCAGCAGCGCCCGACAGGGGGGCATTCAGTACTTC. Its translation is CASSARQGGIQYF.

The chain has TRBV11-2 and TRBJ2-7; TRBD1 aligns across 8 bases. J was trimmed by 1 base and V by 2 bases; bases with no gene match: 7. CDR1 and CDR2 (germline): SGHAT, FQNNGV. This CDR3 contains 16 residues. The CDR3 loop reads CASSLRGQVVSYEQYF. CDR3 nucleotide sequence: TGTGCCAGCAGCTTACGGGGACAGGTTGTTTCCTACGAGCAGTACTTC.

V and J are TRBV2 and TRBJ1-1; no clear D. Looked up from germline, CDR1 is SNHLY and CDR2 is FYNNEI. This CDR3 comprises 8 residues. With 9 bases removed from V and 10 bases from J, the gap between germline ends came to 6 bases. The DNA for the CDR3 is TGTGCCAGGGAAGTAGCTTTCTTT. Translated, it gives CAREVAFF.

CDR3 amino acids: CASSTLNTEAFF. The CDR3 DNA sequence: TGTGCCAGTAGCACTTTGAACACTGAAGCTTTCTTT. The V call is TRBV19, the J call TRBJ1-1, with unresolved D. The germline V and J ends were trimmed by 6 bases and 0 bases, with 5 bases remaining between them. CDR3 length: 12 amino acids. The germline gives CDR1 LNHDA, CDR2 SQIVND (reference sequence).

The chain employs TRBV12-3 or TRBV12-4 and TRBJ2-3, with TRBD2 matching 7 bases. Losses at the gene ends were 10 bases for V and 3 bases for J; bases not matched to a gene: 7. The CDR3 runs 13 residues. The CDR3 sequence is CATVSSGTDTQYF. CDR3 coding DNA: TGTGCCACCGTATCTAGCGGAACAGATACGCAGTATTTT.